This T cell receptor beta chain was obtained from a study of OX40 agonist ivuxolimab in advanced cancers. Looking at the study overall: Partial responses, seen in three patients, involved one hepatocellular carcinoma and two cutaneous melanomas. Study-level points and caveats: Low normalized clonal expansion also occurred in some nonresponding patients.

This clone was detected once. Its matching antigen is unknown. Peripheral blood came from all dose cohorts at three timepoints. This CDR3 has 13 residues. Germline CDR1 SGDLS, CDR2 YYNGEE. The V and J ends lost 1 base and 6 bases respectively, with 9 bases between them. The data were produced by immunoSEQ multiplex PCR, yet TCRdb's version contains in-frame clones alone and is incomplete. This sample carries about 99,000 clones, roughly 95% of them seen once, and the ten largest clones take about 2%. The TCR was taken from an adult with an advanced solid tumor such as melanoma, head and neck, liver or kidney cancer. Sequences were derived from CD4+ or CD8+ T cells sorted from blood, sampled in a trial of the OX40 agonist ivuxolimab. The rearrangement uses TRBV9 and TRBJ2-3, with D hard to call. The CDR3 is CASSVRPADTQYF. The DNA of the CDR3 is TGTGCCAGCAGCGTACGTCCGGCGGATACGCAGTATTTT.